Listed here are 7 T cell receptor beta chains from one sample, sequenced in a study of blood T cell repertoires in COVID-19. Here immunoSEQ multiplex PCR was the method, and the copy in TCRdb shows in-frame clones only, minus some. The sample lists about 180,000 clones, about 85% occurring once. Sequenced input: PBMCs or T cells enriched from blood (not recorded which). The origin of the receptors is a man aged 40-55 years who had recovered from COVID-19.

This clone appeared many times. This chain connects TRBV5-1 to TRBJ1-2; 7 nucleotides match TRBD1. V trimming: 4 bases; J trimming: 8 bases; junction bases outside the gene matches: 14. Germline lookup yields CDR1 SGHRS and CDR2 YFSETQ. CDR3 length: 15 amino acids. In nucleotides, the CDR3 is TGCGCCAGCAGCCGGGGACAGAACCTCGGTGTGGGCTACACCTTC. Translated, it gives CASSRGQNLGVGYTF.

The chain combines TRBV2 with TRBJ1-1, with 11 bases that match TRBD1. Germline V CDR1 and CDR2: SNHLY, FYNNEI. The J segment lost 4 bases and the V segment lost 6 bases, leaving 1 base of the junction unmatched. This CDR3 region has 13 residues. The CDR3 loop is CASRGTGGTEAFF. For the CDR3, the DNA is TGTGCCAGCAGGGGGACAGGGGGCACTGAAGCTTTCTTT.

This clone was observed a single time. The CDR3 spells CASFPAQAREKLFF. The CDR3 DNA is TGTGCCAGTTTTCCCGCGCAGGCGCGTGAAAAACTGTTTTTT. The chain recombines TRBV28 with TRBJ1-4; no definite D call. CDR1 is MDHEN and CDR2 is SYDVKM in the germline V gene. This CDR3 region has 14 residues. V lost 9 bases and J lost 7, with 18 bases in between.

This chain links TRBV19 with TRBJ2-7, with 9 bases fitting TRBD2. This CDR3 region has 15 residues. After removal of 5 bases from V and 0 bases from J, the junction contained 5 bases not matched to a gene. CDR1 is LNHDA and CDR2 is SQIVND in the germline V gene (reference sequence). CDR3 nucleotides: TGTGCCAGTAGTCGGACTAGCGTAAGCTCCTACGAGCAGTACTTC. It translates to CASSRTSVSSYEQYF.

J is TRBJ1-3 and V is TRBV7-9, with 9 bases matching TRBD1. CDR3 length: 15 residues. Germline V gene lookup returns CDR1 SEHNR and CDR2 FQNEAQ (reference sequence). The junction had 4 bases not matched to a gene; V was cut back by 3 bases and J by 4 bases. CDR3 sequence (DNA): TGTGCCAGCAGCTTTACAGGGGGCGAAGGAAACACCATATATTTT. The encoded protein is CASSFTGGEGNTIYF. Full variable domain (rest looked up from reference TRBV7-9 and TRBJ1-3): DTGVSQNPRHKITKRGQNVTFRCDPISEHNRLYWYRQTLGQGPEFLTYFQNEAQLEKSRLLSDRFSAERPKGSFSTLEIQRTEQGDSAMYLCASSFTGGEGNTIYFGEGSWLTVV.

This clone was seen a single time. The rearrangement links TRBV27 to TRBJ1-5; TRBD1 is a possible D gene (5 bases). The CDR3 contains 14 residues. V lost 3 bases and J lost 2, with 8 bases in between. Per germline, CDR1 MNHEY and CDR2 SMNVEV (reference sequence). CDR3 amino acids: CASSLGLGNQPQHF. The CDR3 bases are TGTGCCAGCAGTTTGGGGCTCGGCAATCAGCCCCAGCATTTT.

The chain has TRBV28 and TRBJ2-7; 8 bases match TRBD1. Germline values: CDR1 MDHEN, CDR2 SYDVKM. The ends lost 5 bases at V and 6 bases at J; junction bases unmatched: 9. This CDR3 contains 14 residues. DNA for the CDR3: TGTGCCAGCAGTACGCTCGGACAGGGTGCCGAGCAGTACTTC. The encoded protein is CASSTLGQGAEQYF. The full variable domain, completed using reference TRBV28 and TRBJ2-7, is DVKVTQSSRYLVKRTGEKVFLECVQDMDHENMFWYRQDPGLGLRLIYFSYDVKMKEKGDIPEGYSVSREKKERFSLILESASTNQTSMYLCASSTLGQGAEQYFGPGTRLTVT.